This T cell receptor beta chain was profiled in a study of radiotherapy plus CTLA-4 blockade in lung cancer. Study-wide background: Patients showed objective responses in 18% of cases, and disease control was achieved by roughly 30%. Overall study findings and caveats: Early clone dynamics of blood T cells, plus interferon-beta, reportedly predicted response best. TCR clones originating in tumors grew in number in blood after radiotherapy plus ipilimumab.

The assay was immunoSEQ multiplex PCR, and TCRdb's table has in-frame clones only and misses some. The sample has over 60,000 clones, 70% to 90% seen once. The length of the CDR3 is 16 residues. The trim removed 5 bases at V and 4 bases at J, leaving 8 bases unmatched. The germline V gene encodes CDR1 SGHTA and CDR2 FQGNSA. Points on this clone: Its antigen is undetermined.

Those patients who had chemo-refractory metastatic non-small-cell lung cancer were given focal radiation along with CTLA-4 blockade through ipilimumab. This material consisted of peripheral blood, taken from a patient treated with radiotherapy plus ipilimumab. The rearrangement joins TRBV7-2 to TRBJ2-5; 12 nucleotides align to TRBD2. The TCR originated in a human donor with non-small cell lung cancer who had stable disease on radiotherapy plus ipilimumab. In DNA, the CDR3 is TGTGCCAGCAGCATTCTAGCGGGGGGGCCGGGAGAGACCCAGTACTTC. This translates into CASSILAGGPGETQYF.